This TCR beta chain derives from a study of blood T cell repertoires in COVID-19. Overall study: Sources were T cells, B-cell-depleted T cells, or PBMCs; the material itself was cDNA or gDNA.

The V gene lost 2 bases and the J gene lost 0 bases, with 11 bases spanning the gap. Germline values: CDR1 MDHEN, CDR2 SYDVKM. This CDR3 is built from 15 residues. Original handling: Cell counts per sample came from amplifying reference gene primers. Clones were read by immunoSEQ multiplex PCR, and TCRdb kept only the in-frame ones, dropping some. V, J and clone size derive from that table, while D and trimming were established from the DNA sequence. The repertoire includes about 310,000 clones, over 80% of them detected once, and approximately 9% sits in the top ten. The receptor was derived from a woman younger than 35 who had recovered from COVID-19. The sequenced sample was PBMCs or T cells enriched from blood (not recorded which). The chain is built from TRBV28 and TRBJ2-7; D unresolved. The CDR3 sequence is CASSLGSLRSYEQYF. CDR3 nucleotide sequence: TGTGCCAGCAGTTTAGGTAGCCTTCGCTCCTACGAGCAGTACTTC.